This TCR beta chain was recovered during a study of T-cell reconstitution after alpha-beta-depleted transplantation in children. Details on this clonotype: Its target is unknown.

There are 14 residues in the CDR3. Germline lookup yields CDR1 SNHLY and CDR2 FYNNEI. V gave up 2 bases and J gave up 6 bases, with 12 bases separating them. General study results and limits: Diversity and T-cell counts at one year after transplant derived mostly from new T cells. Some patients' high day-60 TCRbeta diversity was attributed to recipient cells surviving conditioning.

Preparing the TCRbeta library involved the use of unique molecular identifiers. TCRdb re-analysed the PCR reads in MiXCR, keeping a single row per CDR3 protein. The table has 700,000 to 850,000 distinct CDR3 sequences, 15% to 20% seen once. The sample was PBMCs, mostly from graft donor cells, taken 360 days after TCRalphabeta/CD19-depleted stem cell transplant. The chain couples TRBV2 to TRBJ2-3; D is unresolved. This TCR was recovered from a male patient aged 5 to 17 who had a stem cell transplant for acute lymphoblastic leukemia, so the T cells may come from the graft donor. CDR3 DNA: TGTGCCAGCAGTGAATCCCTCCTCCAGGATACGCAGTATTTT. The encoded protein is CASSESLLQDTQYF.